This T cell receptor beta chain was documented in a study of CD8 T cells in Susac syndrome. General observations from the study: As the study acknowledged, the number of individuals who were part of its TCR sequencing and HLA analysis was relatively small.

Random hexamers were used to reverse transcribe the RNA input (roughly 0.5 to 1 ug). TCRdb processed the immunoSEQ multiplex PCR reads anew with MiXCR; each CDR3 protein has one entry. The data hold around 130,000 distinct CDR3 sequences, with 91% observed a single time. To note about this clonotype: Its target is not known.

The J segment lost 5 bases and the V segment lost 6 bases, leaving 10 bases of the junction unmatched. Germline V CDR1 and CDR2: KGHSH, LQKENI. This CDR3 is built from 16 residues. The receptor comes from a human donor with multiple sclerosis. The chain has TRBV18 and TRBJ2-5; the match to TRBD2 covers 12 bases. Input material: CD8+ T cells from PBMCs. The CDR3 is CASSPSAGLAGETQYF. In DNA, the CDR3 is TGTGCCAGCTCTCCCTCGGCCGGACTAGCGGGGGAGACCCAGTACTTC.